This T cell receptor beta chain was recovered during a study of T cell repertoires and leukemia-associated antigens. The CDR3 has 14 amino acids. In germline, CDR1 is SGHTA, CDR2 FQGNSA. Trimming left V 5 bases short and J 2 bases short, with 13 bases between. Before use, CD3+ T cells rested overnight in serum-free medium. Note on this clonotype: The antigen remains unidentified.

A single record per CDR3 protein comes from TCRdb applying MiXCR to the 5' RACE reads. The sample comprises about 12,000 distinct CDR3 sequences, 35% to 45% of which are singletons, and about a third rests with the top ten. The sequenced sample consisted of CD3+ T cells sorted from blood and cultured. This chain links TRBV7-2 with TRBJ2-7; D is unresolved. This clonotype originated in a female donor in good health. CDR3 DNA sequence: TGTGCCAGCAGCCCCCTCGGCGTTCCCTACGAGCAGTACTTC. Protein sequence: CASSPLGVPYEQYF.